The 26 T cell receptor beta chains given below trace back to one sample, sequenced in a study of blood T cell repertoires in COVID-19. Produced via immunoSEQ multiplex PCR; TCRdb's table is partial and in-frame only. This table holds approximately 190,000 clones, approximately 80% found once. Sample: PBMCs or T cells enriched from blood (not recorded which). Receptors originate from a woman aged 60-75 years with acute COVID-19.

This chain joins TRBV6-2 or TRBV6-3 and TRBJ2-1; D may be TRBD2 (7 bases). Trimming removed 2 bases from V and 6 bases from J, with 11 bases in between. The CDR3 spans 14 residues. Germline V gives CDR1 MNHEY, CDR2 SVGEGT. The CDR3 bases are TGTGCCAGCAGTTACGGGGGGGCTAGCAATGAGCAGTTCTTC. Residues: CASSYGGASNEQFF.

CDR3: CASSPSGGNAAGEQYF. The CDR3 DNA follows: TGTGCCAGCTCACCCTCTGGGGGGAACGCGGCGGGGGAGCAGTACTTC. This rearrangement joins TRBV18 to TRBJ2-7; D perhaps matches TRBD2 (6 bases). The germline gives CDR1 KGHSH, CDR2 LQKENI. With 3 bases removed from V and 7 bases from J, the gap between germline ends came to 22 bases. The CDR3 extends over 16 amino acids.

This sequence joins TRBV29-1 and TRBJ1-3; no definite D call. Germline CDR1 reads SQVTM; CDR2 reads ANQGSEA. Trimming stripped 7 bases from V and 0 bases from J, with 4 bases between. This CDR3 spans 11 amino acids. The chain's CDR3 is CSAGSGNTIYF. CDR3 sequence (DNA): TGCAGCGCCGGCTCTGGAAACACCATATATTTT.

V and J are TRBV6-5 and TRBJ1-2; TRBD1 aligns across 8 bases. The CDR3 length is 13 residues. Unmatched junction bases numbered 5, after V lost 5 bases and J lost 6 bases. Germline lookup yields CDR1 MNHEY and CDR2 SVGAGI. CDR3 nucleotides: TGTGCCAGCAGTAAGGACAGGGATGATGGCTACACCTTC. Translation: CASSKDRDDGYTF.

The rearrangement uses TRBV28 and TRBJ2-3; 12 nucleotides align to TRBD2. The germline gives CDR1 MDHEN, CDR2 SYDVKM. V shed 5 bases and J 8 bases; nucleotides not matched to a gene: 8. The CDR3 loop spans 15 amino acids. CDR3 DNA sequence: TGTGCCAGCAGTATGCTAGCGGGGGGGCCGGGTACGCAGTATTTT. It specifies CASSMLAGGPGTQYF.

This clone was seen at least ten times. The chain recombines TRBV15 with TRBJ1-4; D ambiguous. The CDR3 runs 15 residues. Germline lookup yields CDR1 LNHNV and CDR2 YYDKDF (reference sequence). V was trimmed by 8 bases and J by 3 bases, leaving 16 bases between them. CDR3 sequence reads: CATGVRARANEKLFF. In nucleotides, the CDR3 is TGTGCCACCGGGGTGAGGGCGCGGGCTAATGAAAAACTGTTTTTT.

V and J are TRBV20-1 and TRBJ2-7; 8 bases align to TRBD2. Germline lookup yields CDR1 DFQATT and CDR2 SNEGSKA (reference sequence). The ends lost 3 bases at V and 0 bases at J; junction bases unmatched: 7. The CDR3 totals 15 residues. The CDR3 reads CSASVVAGNSYEQYF. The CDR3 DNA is TGCAGTGCTAGTGTCGTAGCGGGAAACTCCTACGAGCAGTACTTC.

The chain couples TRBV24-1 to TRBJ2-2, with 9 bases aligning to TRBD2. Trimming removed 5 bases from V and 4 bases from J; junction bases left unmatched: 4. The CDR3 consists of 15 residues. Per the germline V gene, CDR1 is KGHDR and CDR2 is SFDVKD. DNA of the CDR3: TGTGCCACCAGTGTAAGGACTAGCGTCACCGGGGAGCTGTTTTTT. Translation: CATSVRTSVTGELFF.

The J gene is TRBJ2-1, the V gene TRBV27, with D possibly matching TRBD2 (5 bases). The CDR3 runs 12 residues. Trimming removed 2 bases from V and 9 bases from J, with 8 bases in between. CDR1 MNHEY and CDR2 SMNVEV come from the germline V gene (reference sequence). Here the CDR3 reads CASSLLAGEQFF. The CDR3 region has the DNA TGTGCCAGCAGTTTACTAGCAGGTGAGCAGTTCTTC.

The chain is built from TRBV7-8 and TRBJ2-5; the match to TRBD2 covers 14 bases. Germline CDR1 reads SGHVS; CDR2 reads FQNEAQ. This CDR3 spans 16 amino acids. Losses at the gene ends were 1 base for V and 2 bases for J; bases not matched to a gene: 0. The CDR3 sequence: CASSLGLAGGQETQYF. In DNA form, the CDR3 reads TGTGCCAGCAGCTTAGGACTAGCGGGGGGGCAAGAGACCCAGTACTTC.

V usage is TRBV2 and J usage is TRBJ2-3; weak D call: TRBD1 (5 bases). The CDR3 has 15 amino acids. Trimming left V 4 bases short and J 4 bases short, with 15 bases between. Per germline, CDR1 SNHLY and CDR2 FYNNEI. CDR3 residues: CASSVSTVGSDTQYF. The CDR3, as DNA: TGTGCCAGCAGTGTTTCGACAGTTGGATCAGATACGCAGTATTTT.

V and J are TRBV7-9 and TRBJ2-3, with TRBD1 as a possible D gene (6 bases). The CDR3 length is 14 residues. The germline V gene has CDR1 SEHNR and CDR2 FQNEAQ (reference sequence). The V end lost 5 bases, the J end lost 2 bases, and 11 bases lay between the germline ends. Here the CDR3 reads CASSTRTVTDTQYF. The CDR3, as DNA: TGTGCCAGCAGCACCCGGACAGTCACAGATACGCAGTATTTT.

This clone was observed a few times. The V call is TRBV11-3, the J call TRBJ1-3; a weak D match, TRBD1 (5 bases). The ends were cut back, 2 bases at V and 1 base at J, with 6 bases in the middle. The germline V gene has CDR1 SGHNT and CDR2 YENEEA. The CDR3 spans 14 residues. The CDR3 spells CASSLQGSGNTIYF. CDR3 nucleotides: TGTGCCAGCAGCTTACAGGGATCTGGAAACACCATATATTTT.

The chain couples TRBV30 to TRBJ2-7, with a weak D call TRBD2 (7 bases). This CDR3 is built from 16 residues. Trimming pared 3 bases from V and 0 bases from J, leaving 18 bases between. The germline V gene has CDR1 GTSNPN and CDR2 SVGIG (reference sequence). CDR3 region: CAWRLKLRGPSYEQYF. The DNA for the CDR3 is TGTGCCTGGAGATTAAAGCTGCGGGGGCCCTCCTACGAGCAGTACTTC.

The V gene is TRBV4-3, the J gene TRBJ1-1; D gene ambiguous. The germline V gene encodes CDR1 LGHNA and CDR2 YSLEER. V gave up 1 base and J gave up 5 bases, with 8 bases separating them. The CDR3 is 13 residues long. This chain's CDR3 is CASSQGGRTEAFF. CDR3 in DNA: TGCGCCAGCAGCCAAGGTGGGAGGACTGAAGCTTTCTTT.

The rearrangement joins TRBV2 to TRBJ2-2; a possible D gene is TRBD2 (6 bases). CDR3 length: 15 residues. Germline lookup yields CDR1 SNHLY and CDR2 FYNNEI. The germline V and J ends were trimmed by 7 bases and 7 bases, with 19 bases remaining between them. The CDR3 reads CASKKGTGEHGELFF. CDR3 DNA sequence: TGTGCCAGCAAAAAGGGGACGGGAGAGCACGGGGAGCTGTTTTTT.

The CDR3 coding sequence is TGCGCCAGCAGCTTGTCGGTCCCGGGGTCCGGGGAGCTGTTTTTT. Encoded protein: CASSLSVPGSGELFF. The V and J genes are TRBV5-1 and TRBJ2-2; TRBD2 is a possible D gene (5 bases). Deletions cut 1 base from V and 6 bases from J, with 13 bases between. The CDR3 has 15 residues. CDR1 is SGHRS and CDR2 is YFSETQ in the germline V gene.

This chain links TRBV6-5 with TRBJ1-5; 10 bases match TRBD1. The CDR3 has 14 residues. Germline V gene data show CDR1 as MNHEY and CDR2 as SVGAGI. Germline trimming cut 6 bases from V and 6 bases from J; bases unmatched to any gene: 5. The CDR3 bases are TGTGCCAGCAGAAGACAGGGGGCCGGTCAGCCCCAGCATTTT. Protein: CASRRQGAGQPQHF.

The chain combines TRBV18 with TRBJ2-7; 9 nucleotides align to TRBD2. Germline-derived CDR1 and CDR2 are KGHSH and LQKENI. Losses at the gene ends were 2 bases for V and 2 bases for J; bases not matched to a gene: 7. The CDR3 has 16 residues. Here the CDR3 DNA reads TGTGCCAGCTCACCAAGGCTAGCGGGGAATACCTACGAGCAGTACGTC. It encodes CASSPRLAGNTYEQYV.

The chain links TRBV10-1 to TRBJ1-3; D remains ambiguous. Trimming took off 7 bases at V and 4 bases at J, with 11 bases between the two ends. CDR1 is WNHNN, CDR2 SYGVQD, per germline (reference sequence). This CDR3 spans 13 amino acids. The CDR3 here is CASTAVRGNTIYF. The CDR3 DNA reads TGCGCCAGCACCGCCGTCAGGGGAAACACCATATATTTT.

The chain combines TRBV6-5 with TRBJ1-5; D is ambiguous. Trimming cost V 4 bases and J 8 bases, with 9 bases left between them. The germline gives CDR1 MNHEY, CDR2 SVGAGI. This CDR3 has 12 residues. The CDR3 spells CASSSRQKPQHF. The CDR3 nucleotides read TGTGCCAGCAGTTCCAGGCAGAAGCCCCAGCATTTT.

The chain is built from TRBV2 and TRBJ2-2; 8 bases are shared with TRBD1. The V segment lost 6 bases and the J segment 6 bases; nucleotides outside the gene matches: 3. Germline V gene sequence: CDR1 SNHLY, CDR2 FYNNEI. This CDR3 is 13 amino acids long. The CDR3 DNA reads TGTGCCAGCAGGGGACAGGTCGCCGGGGAGCTGTTTTTT. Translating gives CASRGQVAGELFF.

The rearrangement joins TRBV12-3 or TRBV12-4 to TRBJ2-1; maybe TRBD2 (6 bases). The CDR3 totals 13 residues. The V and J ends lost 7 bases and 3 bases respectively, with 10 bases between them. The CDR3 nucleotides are TGTGCCAGCATTGGGACTTTCTACAATGAGCAGTTCTTC. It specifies CASIGTFYNEQFF.

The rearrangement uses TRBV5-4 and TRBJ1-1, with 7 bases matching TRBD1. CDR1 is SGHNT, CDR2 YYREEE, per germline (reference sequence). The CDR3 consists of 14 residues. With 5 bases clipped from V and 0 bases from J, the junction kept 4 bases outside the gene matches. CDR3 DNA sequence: TGTGCCAGCAGAACGGACAGGTTGAACACTGAAGCTTTCTTT. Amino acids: CASRTDRLNTEAFF.

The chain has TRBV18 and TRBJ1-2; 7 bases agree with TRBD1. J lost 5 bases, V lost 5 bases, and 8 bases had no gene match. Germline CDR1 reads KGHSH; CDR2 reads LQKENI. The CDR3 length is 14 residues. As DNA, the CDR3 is TGTGCCAGCTCAGGTACAGACAGGGCGTATGGCTACACCTTC. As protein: CASSGTDRAYGYTF.

DNA of the CDR3: TGCGCCAGCAGCGAGCGGGGGAGCACAGATACGCAGTATTTT. Amino acids: CASSERGSTDTQYF. The chain is built from TRBV4-3 and TRBJ2-3; 8 bases align to TRBD2. From germline, CDR1 is LGHNA and CDR2 YSLEER. The CDR3 extends over 14 amino acids. J gave up 0 bases and V 5 bases, and 1 base lay outside the gene matches.